The 3 T cell receptor beta chains given below trace back to one sample, sequenced in a study of control samples from healthy donors and cancer patients. The assay was immunoSEQ multiplex PCR, and TCRdb's table has in-frame clones only and misses some. The table has tens of thousands of clones, 84% seen once. Sequences were obtained from blood. Source of these receptors: a man between 45 and 60 years old in good health.

This clone appeared a few times. The rearrangement uses TRBV18 and TRBJ2-1; possible D gene TRBD2, 5 bases. The CDR3 covers 14 residues. V dropped 6 bases and J dropped 1 base, with 10 bases sitting between them. CDR1 and CDR2 (germline): KGHSH, LQKENI. The CDR3 sequence: CASSILGSYNEQFF. Here the CDR3 DNA reads TGTGCCAGCTCGATACTAGGGTCCTACAATGAGCAGTTCTTC.

V gene TRBV5-1 combines with J gene TRBJ2-3, with 11 bases matching TRBD2. Germline-derived CDR1 and CDR2 are SGHRS and YFSETQ. The V and J ends lost 4 bases and 3 bases, in that order; junction bases with no gene match: 7. The CDR3 length is 16 residues. The CDR3 spells CASSDPRLAGTDTQYF. The CDR3 DNA follows: TGCGCCAGCAGCGACCCGAGACTAGCGGGAACAGATACGCAGTATTTT.

This chain connects TRBV7-6 to TRBJ1-5, with 7 bases aligning to TRBD1. This CDR3 is built from 16 residues. V trimming: 5 bases; J trimming: 4 bases; junction bases outside the gene matches: 11. Germline CDR1 and CDR2: SGHVS and FNYEAQ. The CDR3 bases are TGTGCCAGCAGCCGAGGGGCAGGGGGAGGAAATCAGCCCCAGCATTTT. Translated: CASSRGAGGGNQPQHF.